This is a list of T cell receptor beta chains from one sample in a study of T cell changes during pregnancy in multiple sclerosis. Assay: immunoSEQ multiplex PCR; the TCRdb copy retains only in-frame clones and omits some. Among about 74,000 clones, approximately 91% were seen once, and the ten largest hold about 3.5%. The sequences come from peripheral blood, collected before pregnancy. The receptors originated from a female donor with multiple sclerosis, enrolled in a pregnancy study. The CDR3 runs from the conserved cysteine through the conserved F or W. The D gene is left open where the match is weak. Size is stated for part of the rows, as once, few or many counts, or as a class when the clone is expanded.

.,TRBV7-9,.,TRBJ1-1,CASSSRHHTEAFF,TGTGCCAGCAGCTCGCGACACCACACTGAAGCTTTCTTT
.,TRBV6-6,.,TRBJ1-4,CASSLGQANEKLFF,TGTGCCAGCAGTTTGGGGCAAGCAAATGAAAAACTGTTTTTT
TRBD1,TRBV7-2,.,TRBJ2-4,CASSPWTGTKNIQYF,TGTGCCAGCAGCCCATGGACAGGGACCAAAAACATTCAGTACTTC
.,TRBV4-2,.,TRBJ1-3,CASSWGGAAISGNTIYF,TGTGCCAGCAGCTGGGGGGGGGCGGCTATCTCTGGAAACACCATATATTTT
.,TRBV20-1,.,TRBJ1-2,CSALQVDGYTF,TGCAGTGCCCTCCAGGTTGATGGCTACACCTTC
.,TRBV5-8,.,TRBJ1-2,CASSLYNGRAIYGYTF,TGTGCCAGCAGCTTGTACAATGGGAGGGCCATCTATGGCTACACCTTC
TRBD1,TRBV7-9,.,TRBJ1-1,CASGPGGYTEAFF,TGTGCCAGCGGTCCAGGGGGTTACACTGAAGCTTTCTTT
TRBD2,TRBV18,.,TRBJ2-7,CASSELAGVGYEQYF,TGTGCCAGCTCAGAACTAGCGGGAGTTGGCTACGAGCAGTACTTC
TRBD2,TRBV7-2,.,TRBJ2-1,CASSLLGGEGTAEQFF,TGTGCCAGCAGCCTGTTGGGAGGGGAGGGCACAGCTGAGCAGTTCTTC
.,TRBV28,.,TRBJ2-7,CASRLDSSYEQYF,TGTGCCAGCAGACTGGACAGCTCCTACGAGCAGTACTTC
TRBD1,TRBV11-2,.,TRBJ1-4,CASSTLTGGGEKLFF,TGTGCCAGCAGCACTTTGACAGGGGGCGGAGAAAAACTGTTTTTT
TRBD1,TRBV2,.,TRBJ2-5,CASTGGAEETQYF,TGTGCCAGTACAGGGGGCGCGGAAGAGACCCAGTACTTC
TRBD1,TRBV19,.,TRBJ1-2,CASSPRQGGGYTF,TGTGCCAGTAGTCCGCGACAGGGTGGCGGCTACACCTTC
.,TRBV1,.,TRBJ2-7,CTSSQWGRRLCEQYF,TGCACCAGCAGCCAATGGGGCCGTAGGTTGTGCGAGCAGTACTTC
.,TRBV7-6,.,TRBJ2-5,CASSLTQVETQYF,TGTGCCAGCAGCTTAACCCAGGTTGAGACCCAGTACTTC
.,TRBV29-1,.,TRBJ1-5,CSVGGREGSNQPQHF,TGCAGCGTGGGGGGTAGGGAGGGAAGCAATCAGCCCCAGCATTTT
.,TRBV2,.,TRBJ2-7,CASIGQSYEQYF,TGTGCCAGCATAGGACAAAGCTACGAGCAGTACTTC
.,TRBV6-1,.,TRBJ2-5,CASEERGRGMETQYF,TGTGCCAGCGAGGAAAGGGGGCGGGGTATGGAGACCCAGTACTTC
TRBD2,TRBV18,.,TRBJ2-7,CASSPTASGEYEQYF,TGTGCCAGCTCACCGACGGCTAGCGGGGAATACGAGCAGTACTTC
.,TRBV5-1,few,TRBJ2-5,CASSPAVRKETQYF,TGCGCCAGCAGCCCAGCGGTGCGGAAAGAGACCCAGTACTTC
.,TRBV27,.,TRBJ1-3,CASSLQGLGSGNTIYF,TGTGCCAGCAGTTTACAGGGACTGGGATCTGGAAACACCATATATTTT
.,TRBV27,.,TRBJ1-1,CASSLTGTEAFF,TGTGCCAGCAGTCTAACAGGGACTGAAGCTTTCTTT
TRBD2,TRBV9,.,TRBJ2-3,CASSPGASGSLTDTQYF,TGTGCCAGCAGTCCGGGAGCTAGCGGGAGTCTCACAGATACGCAGTATTTT
.,TRBV5-1,.,TRBJ1-1,CASSWGQNTEAFF,TGCGCCAGCAGCTGGGGACAGAACACTGAAGCTTTCTTT
.,TRBV9,.,TRBJ2-3,CASSVPSSGTDTQYF,TGTGCCAGCAGCGTTCCCAGTAGCGGCACAGATACGCAGTATTTT
TRBD1,TRBV5-1,.,TRBJ2-7,CASSRSKGTDPYEQYF,TGCGCCAGCAGCCGGAGTAAGGGGACAGACCCCTACGAGCAGTACTTC
.,TRBV4-3,many,TRBJ1-5,CASSQDGMGGGGPQHF,TGCGCCAGCAGCCAAGATGGAATGGGGGGAGGTGGGCCCCAGCATTTT
.,TRBV6-5,.,TRBJ2-1,CASSLVNEQFF,TGTGCCAGCAGTTTAGTCAATGAGCAGTTCTTC
TRBD1,TRBV7-9,.,TRBJ1-1,CASSNRDRVGNTEAFF,TGTGCCAGCAGCAACCGGGACAGGGTAGGAAACACTGAAGCTTTCTTT
TRBD2,TRBV7-2,.,TRBJ2-3,CASSFREVGNTDTQYF,TGTGCCAGCAGCTTTCGGGAGGTTGGGAATACAGATACGCAGTATTTT